The rows below give T cell receptor beta chains drawn from one sample of a study of blood T cell repertoires in COVID-19. Sequencing used immunoSEQ multiplex PCR; TCRdb keeps in-frame clones, though not all of them. Of tens of thousands of clones listed, around 76% are singletons. Sequenced material: peripheral blood. The receptor set was obtained from a woman in her fifties or sixties with acute or convalescent COVID-19. Both conserved end residues are part of each CDR3. The D gene is left open where the match is weak. Expanded clones get a size class; other rows say once, few or many, or leave the size out.

size,J,D,V,DNA,CDR3
NA,TRBJ2-3,NA,TRBV3-1/TRBV3-2,TGTGCCAGCAGCCCCGGGGGCCAGGGGGCAGATACGCAGTATTTT,CASSPGGQGADTQYF
NA,TRBJ1-1,NA,TRBV18,TGTGCCAGCTTCACAGGGCAGTGGACGAACACTGAAGCTTTCTTT,CASFTGQWTNTEAFF
once,TRBJ1-6,TRBD1,TRBV3-1/TRBV3-2,TGTGCCAGCAGCCAAGTCGTACCCCCCAGGGGGAATCTGATTGTGGCACCCCTCCACTTT,CASSQVVPPRGNLIVAPLHF
NA,TRBJ1-2,TRBD1,TRBV9,TGTGCCAGCAGCGTGGCTCCAGGGGGTCGACATGGCTACACCTTC,CASSVAPGGRHGYTF
NA,TRBJ2-1,NA,TRBV27,TGTGCCAGCAGTTTAGGAGCAGCCACCTACAATGAGCAGTTCTTC,CASSLGAATYNEQFF
NA,TRBJ2-7,NA,TRBV6-5,TGTGCCAGCAGCCGTACAGGGAACCACGAGCAGTACTTC,CASSRTGNHEQYF
NA,TRBJ2-3,NA,TRBV11-2,TGTGCCAGCAGCACCTATGGAGATACGCAGTATTTT,CASSTYGDTQYF
NA,TRBJ2-7,NA,TRBV27,TGTGCCAGCAGTTTCGGGTCAAACTACGAGCAGTACTTC,CASSFGSNYEQYF
NA,TRBJ1-5,NA,TRBV3-1/TRBV3-2,TGTGCCAGCAGCCAAGATATGGGAGTGGGTCAGCCCCAGCATTTT,CASSQDMGVGQPQHF
NA,TRBJ2-3,TRBD2,TRBV2,TGTGCCAGCACCCAGCGGGGTAAGGCAGATACGCAGTATTTT,CASTQRGKADTQYF